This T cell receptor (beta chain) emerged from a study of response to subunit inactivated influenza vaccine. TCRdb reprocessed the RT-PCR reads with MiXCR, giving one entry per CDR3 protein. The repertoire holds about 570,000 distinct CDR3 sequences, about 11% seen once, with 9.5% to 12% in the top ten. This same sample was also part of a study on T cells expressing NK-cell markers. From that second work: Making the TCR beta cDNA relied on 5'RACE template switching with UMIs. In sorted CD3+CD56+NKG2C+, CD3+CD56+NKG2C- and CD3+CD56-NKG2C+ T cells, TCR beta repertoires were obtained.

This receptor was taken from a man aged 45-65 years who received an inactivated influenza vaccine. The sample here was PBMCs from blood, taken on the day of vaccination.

CDR3 amino acids: CSARVQRNTGELFF. For the CDR3, the DNA is TGCAGTGCTAGAGTCCAGCGGAACACCGGGGAGCTGTTTTTT. J is TRBJ2-2 and V is TRBV20-1; no clear D gene. Looked up from germline, CDR1 is DFQATT and CDR2 is SNEGSKA (reference sequence). V lost 1 base and J 1 base, leaving 7 bases between the germline ends. This CDR3 comprises 14 residues.